This TCR beta chain was captured by sequencing in a study of cytomegalovirus exposure and HLA in healthy donors. Study-wide points: Reportedly, HLA-A and HLA-B alleles of most subjects were accurately predicted from TCR beta. Later work found that TCR association rates differed between HLA loci; DRB1 had the most and HLA-C the fewest. Some segments of the V type, notably TRBV6-2 and TRBV6-3, were excluded as indistinguishable. As a later analysis showed, a missense DCLRE1C variant was linked to trimming of TCR beta V- and J-genes.

About this clone: What it binds is unknown.

V lost 6 bases and J lost 5, with 9 bases in between. Germline assignment: CDR1 MNHNS and CDR2 SASEGT. The CDR3 sequence is 12 residues long. The PCR made use of 60 Vbeta and 13 Jbeta primers. The assay was immunoSEQ multiplex PCR, and TCRdb's table has in-frame clones only and misses some. The sample contains 180,000 or so clones, 76% of which appear only once. The source is a woman under 40 in good health and CMV-seropositive. Sequencing was carried out using PBMCs. The rearrangement uses TRBV6-1 and TRBJ2-3; perhaps TRBD1 as D (6 bases). CDR3 region: CASRGAGDTQYF. In DNA form, the CDR3 reads TGTGCCAGCAGGGGGGCGGGAGATACGCAGTATTTT.